This paragraph reports one T cell receptor (beta chain). Antigen specificity is unknown. Per the germline V gene, CDR1 is SGDLS and CDR2 is YYNGEE. Trimming cost V 0 bases and J 1 base, with 7 bases left between them. CDR3 size: 14 residues. This sample is drawn from a study of cytomegalovirus exposure and HLA in healthy donors. Using immunoSEQ multiplex PCR, the repertoire was profiled, and TCRdb retains in-frame clones only, with some absent. The sample records some 170,000 clones, more than 75% being singletons. General observations from the study: Reports showed the classifier diagnosing cytomegalovirus status with high specificity and sensitivity. In vitro data verified three CMV-associated chains as specific for CMV antigens. Altogether, 170 or so TCR beta chains were recorded as cytomegalovirus-associated.

The sequencing sample was made of PBMCs. This sequence was found in a man aged 30 to 39 in good health and CMV-seropositive. This rearrangement joins TRBV9 to TRBJ2-5, with D perhaps matching TRBD2 (6 bases). The chain's CDR3 is CASSVDSGQETQYF. The CDR3 bases are TGTGCCAGCAGCGTAGATAGCGGCCAAGAGACCCAGTACTTC.